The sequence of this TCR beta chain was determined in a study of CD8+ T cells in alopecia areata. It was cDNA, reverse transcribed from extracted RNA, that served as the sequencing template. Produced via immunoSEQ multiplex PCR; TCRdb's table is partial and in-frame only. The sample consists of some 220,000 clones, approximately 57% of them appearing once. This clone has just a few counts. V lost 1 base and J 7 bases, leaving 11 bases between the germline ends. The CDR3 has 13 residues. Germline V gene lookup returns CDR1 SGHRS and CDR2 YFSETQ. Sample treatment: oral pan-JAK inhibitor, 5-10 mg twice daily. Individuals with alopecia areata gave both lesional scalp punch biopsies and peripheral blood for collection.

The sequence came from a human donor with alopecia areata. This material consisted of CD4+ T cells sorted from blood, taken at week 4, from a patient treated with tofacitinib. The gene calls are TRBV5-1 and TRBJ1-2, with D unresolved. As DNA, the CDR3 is TGCGCCAGCAGCTTGCAGGACGGAAGTGGCTACACCTTC. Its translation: CASSLQDGSGYTF. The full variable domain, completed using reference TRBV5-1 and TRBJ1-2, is KAGVTQTPRYLIKTRGQQVTLSCSPISGHRSVSWYQQTPGQGLQFLFEYFSETQRNKGNFPGRFSGRQFSNSRSEMNVSTLELGDSALYLCASSLQDGSGYTFGSGTRLTVV.